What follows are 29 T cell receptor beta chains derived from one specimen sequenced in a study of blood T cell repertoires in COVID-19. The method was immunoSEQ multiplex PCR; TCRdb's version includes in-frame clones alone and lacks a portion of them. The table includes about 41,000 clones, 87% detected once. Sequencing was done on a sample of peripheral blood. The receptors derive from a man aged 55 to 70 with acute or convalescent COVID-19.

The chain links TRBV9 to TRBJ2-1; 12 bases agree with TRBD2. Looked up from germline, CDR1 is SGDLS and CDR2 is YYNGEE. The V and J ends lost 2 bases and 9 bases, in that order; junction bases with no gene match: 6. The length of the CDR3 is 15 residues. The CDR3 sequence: CASSVGLAGGSEQFF. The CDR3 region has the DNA TGTGCCAGCAGCGTGGGACTAGCGGGTGGGAGTGAGCAGTTCTTC.

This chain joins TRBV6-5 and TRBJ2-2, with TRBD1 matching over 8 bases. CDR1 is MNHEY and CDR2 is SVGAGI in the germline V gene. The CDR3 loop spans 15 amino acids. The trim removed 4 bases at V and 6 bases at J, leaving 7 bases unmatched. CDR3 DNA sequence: TGTGCCAGCAGTTCGCAGGGGGCTTTAGCCGGGGAGCTGTTTTTT. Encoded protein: CASSSQGALAGELFF.

DNA for the CDR3: TGTGCCAGTAGTATATCGGCAGGCATGAACACTGAAGCTTTCTTT. Its translation: CASSISAGMNTEAFF. The chain has TRBV19 and TRBJ1-1, with D uncertain. V shed 2 bases and J shed 0 bases, with 10 bases lying between them. Germline CDR1 and CDR2: LNHDA and SQIVND (reference sequence). CDR3 size: 15 residues. Using reference TRBV19 and TRBJ1-1 for the parts outside the CDR3, the full variable domain is DGGITQSPKYLFRKEGQNVTLSCEQNLNHDAMYWYRQDPGQGLRLIYYSQIVNDFQKGDIAEGYSVSREKKESFPLTVTSAQKNPTAFYLCASSISAGMNTEAFFGQGTRLTVV.

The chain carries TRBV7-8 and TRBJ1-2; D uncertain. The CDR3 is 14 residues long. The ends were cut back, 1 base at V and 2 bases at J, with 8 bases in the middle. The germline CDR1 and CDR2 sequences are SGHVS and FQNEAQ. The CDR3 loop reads CASSLGPGNYGYTF. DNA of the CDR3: TGTGCCAGCAGCTTAGGTCCGGGGAACTATGGCTACACCTTC.

In DNA, the CDR3 is TGTGCCAGCCGGGACAGGGTAGAAGAGACCCAGTACTTC. Translation: CASRDRVEETQYF. The V gene is TRBV25-1, the J gene TRBJ2-5, with TRBD1 matching over 9 bases. The CDR3 covers 13 residues. CDR1 is MGHDK, CDR2 SYGVNS, per germline. V was clipped by 8 bases and J by 3 bases; unmatched bases: 4.

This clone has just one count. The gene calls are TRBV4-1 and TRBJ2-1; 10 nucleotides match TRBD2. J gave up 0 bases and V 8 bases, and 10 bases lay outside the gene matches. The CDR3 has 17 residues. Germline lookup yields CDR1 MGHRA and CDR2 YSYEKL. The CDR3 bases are TGCGCCAGCTCCGGTAGCGGGGGGTTCAGCTCCTACAATGAGCAGTTCTTC. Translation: CASSGSGGFSSYNEQFF.

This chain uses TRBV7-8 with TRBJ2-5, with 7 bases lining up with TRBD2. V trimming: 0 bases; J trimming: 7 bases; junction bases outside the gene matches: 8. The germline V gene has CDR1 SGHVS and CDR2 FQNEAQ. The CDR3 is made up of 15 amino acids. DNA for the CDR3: TGTGCCAGCAGCTTAGCAGCGGGGCTCCTAGGGACCCAGTACTTC. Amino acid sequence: CASSLAAGLLGTQYF.

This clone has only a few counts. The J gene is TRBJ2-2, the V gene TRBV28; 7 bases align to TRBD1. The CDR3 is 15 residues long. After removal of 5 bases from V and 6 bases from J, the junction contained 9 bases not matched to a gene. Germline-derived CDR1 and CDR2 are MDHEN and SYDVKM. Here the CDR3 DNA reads TGTGCCAGCAGTGAAAACAGGGGTCGCGCCGGGGAGCTGTTTTTT. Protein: CASSENRGRAGELFF.

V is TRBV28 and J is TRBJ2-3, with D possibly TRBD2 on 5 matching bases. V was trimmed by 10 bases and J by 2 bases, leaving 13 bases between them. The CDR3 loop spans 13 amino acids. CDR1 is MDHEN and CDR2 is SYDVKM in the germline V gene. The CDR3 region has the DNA TGTGCCACCTGGGAGCAGTCCACAGATACGCAGTATTTT. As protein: CATWEQSTDTQYF.

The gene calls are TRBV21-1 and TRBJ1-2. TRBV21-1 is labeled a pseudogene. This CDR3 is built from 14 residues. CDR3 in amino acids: CASSSRSKNRGYTF. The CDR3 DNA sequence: TGTGCCAGCAGCTCCCGGTCCAAAAATCGAGGCTACACCTTC.

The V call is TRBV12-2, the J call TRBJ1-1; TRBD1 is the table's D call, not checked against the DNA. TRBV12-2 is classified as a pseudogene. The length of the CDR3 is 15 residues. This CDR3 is CASRFLSGLNTEAFF. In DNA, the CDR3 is TGTGCAAGTCGCTTCCTGTCAGGGCTGAACACTGAAGCTTTCTTT.

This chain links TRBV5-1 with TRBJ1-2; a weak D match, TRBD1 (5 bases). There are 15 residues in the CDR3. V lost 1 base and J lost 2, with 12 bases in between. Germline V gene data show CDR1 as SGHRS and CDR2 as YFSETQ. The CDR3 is CASSLPDPGNYGYTF. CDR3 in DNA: TGCGCCAGCAGCTTGCCGGACCCAGGGAACTATGGCTACACCTTC.

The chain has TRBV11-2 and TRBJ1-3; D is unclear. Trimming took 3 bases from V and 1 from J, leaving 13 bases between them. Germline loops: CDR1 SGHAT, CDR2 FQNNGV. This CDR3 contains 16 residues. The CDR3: CASSLQIQNSGNTIYF. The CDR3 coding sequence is TGTGCCAGCAGCTTGCAGATTCAGAATTCTGGAAACACCATATATTTT.

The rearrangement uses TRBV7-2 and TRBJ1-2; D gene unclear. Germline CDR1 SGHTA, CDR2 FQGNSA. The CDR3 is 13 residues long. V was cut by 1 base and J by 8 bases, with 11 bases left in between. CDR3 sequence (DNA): TGTGCCAGCAGCTTAGGGCAGGTACAAGGCTACACCTTC. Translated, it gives CASSLGQVQGYTF. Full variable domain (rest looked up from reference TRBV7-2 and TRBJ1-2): GAGVSQSPSNKVTEKGKDVELRCDPISGHTALYWYRQSLGQGLEFLIYFQGNSAPDKSGLPSDRFSAERTGGSVSTLTIQRTQQEDSAVYLCASSLGQVQGYTFGSGTRLTVV.

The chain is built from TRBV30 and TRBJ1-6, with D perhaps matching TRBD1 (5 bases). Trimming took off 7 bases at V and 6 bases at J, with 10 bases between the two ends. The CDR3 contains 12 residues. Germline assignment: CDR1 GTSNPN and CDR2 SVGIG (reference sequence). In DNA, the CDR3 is TGTGCCTCTACCCAGGGTAATTCACCCCTCCACTTT. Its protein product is CASTQGNSPLHF. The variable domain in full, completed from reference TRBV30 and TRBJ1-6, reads SQTIHQWPATLVQPVGSPLSLECTVEGTSNPNLYWYRQAAGRGLQLLFYSVGIGQISSEVPQNLSASRPQDRQFILSSKKLLLSDSGFYLCASTQGNSPLHFGNGTRLTVT.

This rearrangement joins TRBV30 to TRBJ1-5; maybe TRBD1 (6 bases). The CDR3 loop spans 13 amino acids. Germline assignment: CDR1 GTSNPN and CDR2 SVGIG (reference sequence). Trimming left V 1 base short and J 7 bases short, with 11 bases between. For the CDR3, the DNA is TGTGCCTGGAGTGGGGGGACAAGACAGCCCCAGCATTTT. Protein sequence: CAWSGGTRQPQHF. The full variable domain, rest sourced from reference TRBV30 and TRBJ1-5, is SQTIHQWPATLVQPVGSPLSLECTVEGTSNPNLYWYRQAAGRGLQLLFYSVGIGQISSEVPQNLSASRPQDRQFILSSKKLLLSDSGFYLCAWSGGTRQPQHFGDGTRLSIL.

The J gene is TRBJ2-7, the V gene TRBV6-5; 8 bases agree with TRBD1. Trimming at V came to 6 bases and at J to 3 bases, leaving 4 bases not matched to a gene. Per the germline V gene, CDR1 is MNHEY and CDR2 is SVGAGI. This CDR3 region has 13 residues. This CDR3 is CASSQGQVYEQYF. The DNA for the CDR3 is TGTGCCAGCAGCCAGGGACAGGTCTACGAGCAGTACTTC.

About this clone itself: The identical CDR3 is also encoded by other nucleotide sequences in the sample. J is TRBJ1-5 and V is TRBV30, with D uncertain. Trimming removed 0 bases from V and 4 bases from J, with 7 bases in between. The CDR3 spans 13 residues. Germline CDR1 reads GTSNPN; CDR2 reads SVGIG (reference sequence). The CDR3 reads CAWSVRANQPQHF. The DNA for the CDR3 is TGTGCCTGGAGTGTAAGAGCGAATCAGCCCCAGCATTTT.

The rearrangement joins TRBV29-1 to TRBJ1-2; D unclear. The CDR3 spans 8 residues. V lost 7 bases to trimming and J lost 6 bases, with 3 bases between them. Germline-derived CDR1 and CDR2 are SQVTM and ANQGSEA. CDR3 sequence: CSGDGYTF. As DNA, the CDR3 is TGCAGCGGAGATGGCTACACCTTC.

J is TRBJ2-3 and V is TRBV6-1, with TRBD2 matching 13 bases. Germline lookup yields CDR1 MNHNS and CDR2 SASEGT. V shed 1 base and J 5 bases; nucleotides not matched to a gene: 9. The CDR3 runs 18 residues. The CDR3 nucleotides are TGTGCCAGCAGTGAAGACCCCTGGACTAGCGGGGGCCTAGATACGCAGTATTTT. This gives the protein CASSEDPWTSGGLDTQYF.

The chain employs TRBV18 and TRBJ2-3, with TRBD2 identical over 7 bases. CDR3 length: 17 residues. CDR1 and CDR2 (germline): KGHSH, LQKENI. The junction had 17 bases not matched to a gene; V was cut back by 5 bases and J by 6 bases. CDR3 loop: CASSSSEGAGPLDTQYF. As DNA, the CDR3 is TGTGCCAGCTCATCCTCCGAGGGAGCGGGGCCCCTGGATACGCAGTATTTT.

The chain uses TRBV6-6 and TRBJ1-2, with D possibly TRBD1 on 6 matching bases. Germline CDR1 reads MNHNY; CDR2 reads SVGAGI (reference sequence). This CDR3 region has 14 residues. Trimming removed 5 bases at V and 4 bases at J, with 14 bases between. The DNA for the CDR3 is TGTGCCAGCAGTCTTACAGGGTTGGGCTATGGCTACACCTTC. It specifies CASSLTGLGYGYTF.

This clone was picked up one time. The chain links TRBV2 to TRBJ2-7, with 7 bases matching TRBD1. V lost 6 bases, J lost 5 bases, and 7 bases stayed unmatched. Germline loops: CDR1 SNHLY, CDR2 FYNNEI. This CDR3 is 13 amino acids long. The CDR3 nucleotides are TGTGCCAGCAGGCGACAGGGCGGCCACGAGCAGTACTTC. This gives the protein CASRRQGGHEQYF.

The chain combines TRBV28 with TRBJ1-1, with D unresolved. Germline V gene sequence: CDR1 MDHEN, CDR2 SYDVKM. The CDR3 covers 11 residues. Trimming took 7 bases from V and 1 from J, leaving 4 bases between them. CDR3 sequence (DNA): TGTGCCAGCACGGGGAACACTGAAGCTTTCTTT. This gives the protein CASTGNTEAFF.

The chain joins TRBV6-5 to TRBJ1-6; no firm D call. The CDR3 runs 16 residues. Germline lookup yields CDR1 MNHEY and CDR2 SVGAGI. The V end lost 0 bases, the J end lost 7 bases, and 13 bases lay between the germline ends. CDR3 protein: CASSYSSPVRNSPLHF. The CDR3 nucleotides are TGTGCCAGCAGTTACTCGAGTCCTGTGCGGAATTCACCCCTCCACTTT.

The CDR3 DNA reads TGTGCCAGCACACCATCCGGGACAACTAACTATGGCTACACCTTC. Translated: CASTPSGTTNYGYTF. The rearrangement links TRBV5-4 to TRBJ1-2, with a tentative D call TRBD1 (6 bases). Per the germline V gene, CDR1 is SGHNT and CDR2 is YYREEE (reference sequence). The CDR3 consists of 15 residues. With 6 bases removed from V and 0 bases from J, the gap between germline ends came to 15 bases. The variable domain in full, with the rest retrieved from reference TRBV5-4 and TRBJ1-2, is ETGVTQSPTHLIKTRGQQVTLRCSSQSGHNTVSWYQQALGQGPQFIFQYYREEENGRGNFPPRFSGLQFPNYSSELNVNALELDDSALYLCASTPSGTTNYGYTFGSGTRLTVV.

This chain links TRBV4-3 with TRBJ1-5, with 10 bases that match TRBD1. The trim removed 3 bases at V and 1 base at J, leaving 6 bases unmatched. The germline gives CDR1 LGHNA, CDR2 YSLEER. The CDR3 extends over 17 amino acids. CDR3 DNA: TGCGCCAGCAGCCATCCCCCGGGACAGGGGAGCAATCAGCCCCAGCATTTT. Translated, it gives CASSHPPGQGSNQPQHF.

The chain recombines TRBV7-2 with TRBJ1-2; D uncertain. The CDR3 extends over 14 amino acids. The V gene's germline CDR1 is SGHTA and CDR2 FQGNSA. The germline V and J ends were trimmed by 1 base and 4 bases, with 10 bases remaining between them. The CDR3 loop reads CASSLVLRGYGYTF. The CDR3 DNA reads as TGTGCCAGCAGCTTAGTCCTTCGGGGCTATGGCTACACCTTC.

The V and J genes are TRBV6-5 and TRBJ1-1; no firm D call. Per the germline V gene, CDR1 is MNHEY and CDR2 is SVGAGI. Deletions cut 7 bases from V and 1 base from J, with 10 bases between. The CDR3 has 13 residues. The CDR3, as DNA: TGTGCCAGCACCGAACACCCGAACACTGAAGCTTTCTTT. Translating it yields CASTEHPNTEAFF.